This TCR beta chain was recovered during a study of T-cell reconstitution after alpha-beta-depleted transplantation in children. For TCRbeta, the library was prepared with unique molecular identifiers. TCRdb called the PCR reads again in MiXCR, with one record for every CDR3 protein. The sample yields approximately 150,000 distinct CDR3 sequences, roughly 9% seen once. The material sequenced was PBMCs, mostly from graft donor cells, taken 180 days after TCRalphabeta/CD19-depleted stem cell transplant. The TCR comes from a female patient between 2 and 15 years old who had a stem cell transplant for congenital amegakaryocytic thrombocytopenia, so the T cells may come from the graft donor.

The CDR3 DNA reads as TGTGCCAGCAGTTTAGGGGGCCGGATCACTGAAGCTTTCTTT. Translated: CASSLGGRITEAFF. The rearrangement uses TRBV28 and TRBJ1-1; D might be TRBD1 (6 bases). The CDR3 is made up of 14 amino acids. V lost 2 bases and J lost 4, with 11 bases in between. Germline lookup yields CDR1 MDHEN and CDR2 SYDVKM.